Each of the 9 T cell receptor beta chains below was sequenced from the same sample in a study of OX40 agonist ivuxolimab in advanced cancers. Sequencing was performed with immunoSEQ multiplex PCR; in TCRdb, only in-frame clones are kept and a portion is missing. The sample lists approximately 66,000 clones, around 86% occurring once. The sample in question was CD4+ or CD8+ T cells sorted from blood, obtained in a trial of the OX40 agonist ivuxolimab. Source of these receptors: an adult with an advanced solid tumor such as melanoma, head and neck, liver or kidney cancer.

CDR3 protein: CASSRVGRGGSGANVLTF. The DNA for the CDR3 is TGTGCCAGCAGCCGAGTAGGCAGGGGAGGATCTGGGGCCAACGTCCTGACTTTC. V is TRBV4-2 and J is TRBJ2-6; D could derive from TRBD1 or TRBD2 (6 bases each). Germline assignment: CDR1 LGHNA and CDR2 YNFKEQ. V lost 4 bases and J lost 1, with 17 bases in between. This CDR3 has 18 residues.

The chain is built from TRBV15 and TRBJ2-6; perhaps TRBD1 as D (6 bases). The germline gives CDR1 LNHNV, CDR2 YYDKDF (reference sequence). Trimming removed 2 bases at V and 3 bases at J, with 8 bases between. The CDR3 length is 15 residues. CDR3 loop: CATSRQQGGANVLTF. The DNA for the CDR3 is TGTGCCACCAGCAGACAACAGGGTGGGGCCAACGTCCTGACTTTC.

The V gene is TRBV10-3, the J gene TRBJ1-5; D uncertain. Germline CDR1 and CDR2: ENHRY and SYGVKD. The CDR3 consists of 14 residues. V lost 2 bases, J lost 4 bases, and 9 bases lay in between. In DNA, the CDR3 is TGTGCCATCAGTGAGGGACGGCAAAATCAGCCCCAGCATTTT. Protein sequence: CAISEGRQNQPQHF.

The chain carries TRBV27 and TRBJ1-2; D possibly corresponds to TRBD1 (6 bases). The CDR3 has 14 residues. Germline CDR1 reads MNHEY; CDR2 reads SMNVEV (reference sequence). Trimming removed 10 bases at V and 4 bases at J, with 19 bases between. The CDR3 region is CATKQGFGGYGYTF. The CDR3 nucleotides read TGTGCCACCAAACAGGGCTTCGGGGGCTATGGCTACACCTTC.

The rearrangement uses TRBV6-1 and TRBJ1-2; D unclear. The CDR3 runs to 14 residues. Trimming cost V 2 bases and J 4 bases, with 11 bases left between them. In germline, CDR1 is MNHNS, CDR2 SASEGT. This CDR3 reads CASSENGFSYGYTF. CDR3 bases: TGTGCCAGCAGTGAAAATGGTTTCAGCTATGGCTACACCTTC.

The chain links TRBV5-8 to TRBJ1-4, with TRBD1 matching 9 bases. CDR1 SGHTS and CDR2 YDEGEE come from the germline V gene. The CDR3 is made up of 17 amino acids. The V segment lost 0 bases and the J segment 1 base; nucleotides outside the gene matches: 4. The CDR3 nucleotides are TGTGCCAGCAGCTTGGGGACAGGGGTGGTAACTAATGAAAAACTGTTTTTT. It is translated as CASSLGTGVVTNEKLFF.

This clone was picked up one time. DNA for the CDR3: TGTGCCCTCCTAAGGGACAGGGGATCAGATACGCAGTATTTT. Translation: CALLRDRGSDTQYF. The chain links TRBV2 to TRBJ2-3; TRBD1 agrees at 10 bases. Germline CDR1 SNHLY, CDR2 FYNNEI. The CDR3 extends over 14 amino acids. J lost 4 bases, V lost 11 bases, and 9 bases had no gene match. Together with reference TRBV2 and TRBJ2-3, the CDR3 gives the full variable domain: EPEVTQTPSHQVTQMGQEVILRCVPISNHLYFYWYRQILGQKVEFLVSFYNNEISEKSEIFDDQFSVERPDGSNFTLKIRSTKLEDSAMYFCALLRDRGSDTQYFGPGTRLTVL.

The chain is built from TRBV2 and TRBJ1-2; 7 bases are shared with TRBD1. J was trimmed by 7 bases and V by 11 bases; bases with no gene match: 13. The CDR3 length is 13 residues. Germline V lookup: CDR1 SNHLY, CDR2 FYNNEI. CDR3 bases: TGTGCCGGAATAGTAGACAGGGTTTCTGGCTACACCTTC. Amino acid sequence: CAGIVDRVSGYTF.

This clone was detected once. The chain employs TRBV6-6 and TRBJ1-1; D uncertain. The length of the CDR3 is 15 residues. V lost 0 bases and J lost 1, with 9 bases in between. Germline V CDR1 and CDR2: MNHNY, SVGAGI (reference sequence). The CDR3 DNA reads TGTGCCAGCAGTTACTCGTTTTCGGAGAACACTGAAGCTTTCTTT. Translating gives CASSYSFSENTEAFF.